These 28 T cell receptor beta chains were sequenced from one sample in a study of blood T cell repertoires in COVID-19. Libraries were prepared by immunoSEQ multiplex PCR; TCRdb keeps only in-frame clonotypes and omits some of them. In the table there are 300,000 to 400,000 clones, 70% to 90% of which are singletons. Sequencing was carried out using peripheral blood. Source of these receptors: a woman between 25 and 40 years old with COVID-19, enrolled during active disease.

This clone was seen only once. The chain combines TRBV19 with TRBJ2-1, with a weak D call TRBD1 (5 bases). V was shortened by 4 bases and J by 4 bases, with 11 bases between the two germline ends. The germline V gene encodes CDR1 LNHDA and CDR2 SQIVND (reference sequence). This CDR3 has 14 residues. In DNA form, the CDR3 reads TGTGCCAGTAGTACACCGACAGTTTACAATGAGCAGTTCTTC. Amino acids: CASSTPTVYNEQFF.

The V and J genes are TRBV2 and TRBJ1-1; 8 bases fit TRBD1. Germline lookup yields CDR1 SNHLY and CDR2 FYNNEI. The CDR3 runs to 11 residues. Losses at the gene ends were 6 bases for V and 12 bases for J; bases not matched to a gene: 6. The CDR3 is CASRGTGGSFF. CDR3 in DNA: TGTGCCAGCAGGGGGACAGGCGGGTCTTTCTTT.

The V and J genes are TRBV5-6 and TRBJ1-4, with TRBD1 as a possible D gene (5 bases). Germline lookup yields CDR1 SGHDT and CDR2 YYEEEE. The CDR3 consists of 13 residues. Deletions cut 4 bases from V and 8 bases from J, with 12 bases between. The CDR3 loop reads CASSPAGAEKLFF. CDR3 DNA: TGTGCCAGCAGCCCGGCTGGGGCGGAAAAACTGTTTTTT.

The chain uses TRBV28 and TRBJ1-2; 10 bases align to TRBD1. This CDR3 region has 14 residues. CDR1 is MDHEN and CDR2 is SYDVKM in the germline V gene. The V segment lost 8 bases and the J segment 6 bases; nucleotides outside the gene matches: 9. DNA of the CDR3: TGTGCCAGCGTACTGGCCGGGACAGGGGATGGCTACACCTTC. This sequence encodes CASVLAGTGDGYTF.

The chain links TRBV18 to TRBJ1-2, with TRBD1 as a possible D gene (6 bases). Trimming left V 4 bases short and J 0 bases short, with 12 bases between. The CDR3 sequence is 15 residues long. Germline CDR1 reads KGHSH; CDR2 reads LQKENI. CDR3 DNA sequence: TGTGCCAGCTCACTCCAGGGGTTAGCTAACTATGGCTACACCTTC. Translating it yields CASSLQGLANYGYTF.

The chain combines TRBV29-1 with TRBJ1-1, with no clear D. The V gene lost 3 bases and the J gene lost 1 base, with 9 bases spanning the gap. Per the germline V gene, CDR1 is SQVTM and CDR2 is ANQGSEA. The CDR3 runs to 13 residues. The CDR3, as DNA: TGCAGCGTTGACCAGAAATCGAACACTGAAGCTTTCTTT. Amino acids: CSVDQKSNTEAFF.

The CDR3 here is CASSFRTSGDFSTDTQYF. CDR3 in DNA: TGTGCCAGCAGCTTCAGGACTAGCGGGGACTTTAGCACAGATACGCAGTATTTT. This chain uses TRBV11-2 with TRBJ2-3, with 12 nucleotides matching TRBD2. CDR1 is SGHAT, CDR2 FQNNGV, per germline. With V trimmed by 3 bases and J by 0 bases, 7 bases remained unmatched. This CDR3 has 18 residues.

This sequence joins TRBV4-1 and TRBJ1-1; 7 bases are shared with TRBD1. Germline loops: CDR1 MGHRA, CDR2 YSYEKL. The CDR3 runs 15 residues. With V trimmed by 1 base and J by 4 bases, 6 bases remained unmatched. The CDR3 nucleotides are TGCGCCAGCAGCCAAGTGATAGGGGGCTTCACTGAAGCTTTCTTT. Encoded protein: CASSQVIGGFTEAFF.

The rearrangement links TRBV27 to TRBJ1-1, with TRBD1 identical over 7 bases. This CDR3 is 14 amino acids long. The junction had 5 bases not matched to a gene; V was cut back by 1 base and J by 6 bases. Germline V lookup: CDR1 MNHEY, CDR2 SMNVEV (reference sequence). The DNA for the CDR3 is TGTGCCAGCAGTTTATTCAAGGGGGCAGCTGAAGCTTTCTTT. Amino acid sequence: CASSLFKGAAEAFF.

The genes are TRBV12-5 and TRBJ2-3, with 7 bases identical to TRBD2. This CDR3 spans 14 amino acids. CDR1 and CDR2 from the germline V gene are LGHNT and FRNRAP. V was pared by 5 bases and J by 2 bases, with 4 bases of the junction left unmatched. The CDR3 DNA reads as TGTGCTAGTGGTCACGGGGGGTACACAGATACGCAGTATTTT. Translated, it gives CASGHGGYTDTQYF.

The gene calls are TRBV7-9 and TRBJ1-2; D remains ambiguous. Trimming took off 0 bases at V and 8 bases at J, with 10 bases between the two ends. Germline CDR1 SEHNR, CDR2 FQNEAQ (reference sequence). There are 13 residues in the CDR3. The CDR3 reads CASSLASGYGYTF. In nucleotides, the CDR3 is TGTGCCAGCAGCTTAGCTTCGGGTTACGGCTACACCTTC.

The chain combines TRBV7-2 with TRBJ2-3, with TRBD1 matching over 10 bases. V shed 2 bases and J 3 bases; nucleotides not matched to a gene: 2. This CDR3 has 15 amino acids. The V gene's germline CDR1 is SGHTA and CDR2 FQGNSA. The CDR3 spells CASSLRTGGTDTQYF. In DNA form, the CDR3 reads TGTGCCAGCAGCTTAAGGACAGGGGGAACAGATACGCAGTATTTT.

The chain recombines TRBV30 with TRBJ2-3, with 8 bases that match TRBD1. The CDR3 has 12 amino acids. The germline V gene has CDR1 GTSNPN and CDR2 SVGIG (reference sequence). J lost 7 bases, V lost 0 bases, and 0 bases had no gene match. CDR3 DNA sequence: TGTGCCTGGAGTGTCAGGGGGCATACGCAGTATTTT. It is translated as CAWSVRGHTQYF.

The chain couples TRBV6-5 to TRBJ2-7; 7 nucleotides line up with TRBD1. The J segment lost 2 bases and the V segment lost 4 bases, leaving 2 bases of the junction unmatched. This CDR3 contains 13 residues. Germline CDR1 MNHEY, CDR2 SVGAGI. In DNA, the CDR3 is TGTGCCAGCAGTTTTGACAGGGCCTACGAGCAGTACGTC. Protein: CASSFDRAYEQYV.

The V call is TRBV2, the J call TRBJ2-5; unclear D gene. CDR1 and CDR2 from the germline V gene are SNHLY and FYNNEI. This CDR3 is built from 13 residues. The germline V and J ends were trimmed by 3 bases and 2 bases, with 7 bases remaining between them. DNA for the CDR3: TGTGCCAGCAGTGATAGTCTACAAGAGACCCAGTACTTC. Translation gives CASSDSLQETQYF.

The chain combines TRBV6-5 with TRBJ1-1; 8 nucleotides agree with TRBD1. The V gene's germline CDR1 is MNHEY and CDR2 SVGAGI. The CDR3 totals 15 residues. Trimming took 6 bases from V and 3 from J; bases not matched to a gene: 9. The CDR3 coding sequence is TGTGCCAGCAGAACGACCGGGACAGGAGACACTGAAGCTTTCTTT. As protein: CASRTTGTGDTEAFF.

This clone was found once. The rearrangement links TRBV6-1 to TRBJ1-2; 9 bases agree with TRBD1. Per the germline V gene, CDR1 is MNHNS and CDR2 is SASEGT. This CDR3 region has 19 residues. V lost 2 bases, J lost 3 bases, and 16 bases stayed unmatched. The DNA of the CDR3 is TGTGCCAGCAGTGAATATAGAGGGTTGGGGGGACAGGGTCACTATGGCTACACCTTC. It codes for CASSEYRGLGGQGHYGYTF.

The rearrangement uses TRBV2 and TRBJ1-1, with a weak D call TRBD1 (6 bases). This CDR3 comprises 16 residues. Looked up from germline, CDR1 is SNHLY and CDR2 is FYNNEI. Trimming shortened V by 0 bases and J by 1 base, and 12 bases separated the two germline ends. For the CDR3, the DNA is TGTGCCAGCAGTGAAGCAACAGGGTGGGCGAACACTGAAGCTTTCTTT. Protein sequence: CASSEATGWANTEAFF.

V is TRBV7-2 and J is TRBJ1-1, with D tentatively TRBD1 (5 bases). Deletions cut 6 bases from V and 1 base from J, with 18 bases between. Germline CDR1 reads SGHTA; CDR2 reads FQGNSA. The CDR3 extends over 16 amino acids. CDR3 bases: TGTGCCAGCAGGATTCACTCAGGGCGAGAGAACACTGAAGCTTTCTTT. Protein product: CASRIHSGRENTEAFF.

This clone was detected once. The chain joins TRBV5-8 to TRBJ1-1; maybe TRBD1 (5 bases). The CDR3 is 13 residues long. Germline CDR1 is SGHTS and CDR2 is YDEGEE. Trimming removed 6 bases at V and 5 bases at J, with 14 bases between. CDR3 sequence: CASTSGGVTEAFF. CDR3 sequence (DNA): TGTGCCAGCACCTCGGGGGGGGTAACTGAAGCTTTCTTT. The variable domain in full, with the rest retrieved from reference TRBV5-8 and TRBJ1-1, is EAGVTQSPTHLIKTRGQQATLRCSPISGHTSVYWYQQALGLGLQFLLWYDEGEERNRGNFPPRFSGRQFPNYSSELNVNALELEDSALYLCASTSGGVTEAFFGQGTRLTVV.

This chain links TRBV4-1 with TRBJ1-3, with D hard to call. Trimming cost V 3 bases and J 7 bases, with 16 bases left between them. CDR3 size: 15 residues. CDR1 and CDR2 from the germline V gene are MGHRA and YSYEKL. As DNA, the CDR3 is TGCGCCAGCAGCCATCCGGTGAGGGATACGAACACCATATATTTT. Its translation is CASSHPVRDTNTIYF.

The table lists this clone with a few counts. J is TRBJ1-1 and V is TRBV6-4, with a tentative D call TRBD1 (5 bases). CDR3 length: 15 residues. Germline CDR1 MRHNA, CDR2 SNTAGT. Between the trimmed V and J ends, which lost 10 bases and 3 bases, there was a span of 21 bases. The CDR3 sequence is CATGAAGGVYTEAFF. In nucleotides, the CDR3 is TGTGCCACCGGAGCCGCGGGGGGGGTGTACACTGAAGCTTTCTTT.

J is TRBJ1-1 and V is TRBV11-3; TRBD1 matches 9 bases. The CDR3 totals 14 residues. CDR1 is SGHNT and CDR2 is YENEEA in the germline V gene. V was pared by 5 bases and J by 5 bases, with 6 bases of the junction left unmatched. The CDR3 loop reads CASSADRGYTEAFF. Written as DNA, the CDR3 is TGTGCCAGCAGCGCCGACAGGGGGTATACTGAAGCTTTCTTT.

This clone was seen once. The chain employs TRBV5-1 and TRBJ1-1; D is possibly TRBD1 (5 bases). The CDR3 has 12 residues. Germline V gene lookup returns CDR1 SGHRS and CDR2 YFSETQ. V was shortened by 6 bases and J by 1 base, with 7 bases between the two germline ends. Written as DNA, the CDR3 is TGCGCCAGCACGGGGGAGAACACTGAAGCTTTCTTT. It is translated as CASTGENTEAFF. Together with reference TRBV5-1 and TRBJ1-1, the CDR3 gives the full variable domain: KAGVTQTPRYLIKTRGQQVTLSCSPISGHRSVSWYQQTPGQGLQFLFEYFSETQRNKGNFPGRFSGRQFSNSRSEMNVSTLELGDSALYLCASTGENTEAFFGQGTRLTVV.

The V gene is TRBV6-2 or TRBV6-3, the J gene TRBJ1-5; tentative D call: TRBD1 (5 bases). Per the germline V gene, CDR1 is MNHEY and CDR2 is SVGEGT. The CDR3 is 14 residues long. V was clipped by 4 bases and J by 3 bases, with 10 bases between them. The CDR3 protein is CASSSRALNQPQHF. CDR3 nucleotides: TGTGCCAGCAGTTCCAGGGCTCTCAATCAGCCCCAGCATTTT.

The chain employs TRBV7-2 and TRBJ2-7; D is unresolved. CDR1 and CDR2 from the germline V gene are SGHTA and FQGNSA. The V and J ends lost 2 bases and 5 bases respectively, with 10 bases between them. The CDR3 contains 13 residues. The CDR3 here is CASSLIFGDEQYF. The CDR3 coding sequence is TGTGCCAGCAGCTTAATCTTCGGAGACGAGCAGTACTTC.

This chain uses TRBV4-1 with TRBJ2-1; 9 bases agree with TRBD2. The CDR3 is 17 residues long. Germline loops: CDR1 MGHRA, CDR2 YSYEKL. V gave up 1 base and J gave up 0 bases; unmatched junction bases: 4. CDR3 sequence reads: CASSQASGAPSYNEQFF. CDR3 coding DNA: TGCGCCAGCAGCCAAGCTAGCGGGGCCCCCTCCTACAATGAGCAGTTCTTC.

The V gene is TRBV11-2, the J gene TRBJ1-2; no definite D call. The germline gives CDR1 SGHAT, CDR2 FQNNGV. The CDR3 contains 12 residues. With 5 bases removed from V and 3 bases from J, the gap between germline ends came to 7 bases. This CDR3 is CASSPVHYGYTF. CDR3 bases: TGTGCCAGCAGCCCAGTACACTATGGCTACACCTTC.